A single sample is the source of the 26 T cell receptor beta chains below, sequenced in a study of shared clonotypes between healthy human individuals. The assay was immunoSEQ multiplex PCR, and TCRdb's table has in-frame clones only and misses some. The repertoire includes about a million clones, around four fifths of them detected once, and about 1.4% sits in the top ten. The sequenced material came from memory CD4+ T cells sorted from blood. Regarding subset: CD45RA-negative fraction. The receptors originated from a man between 18 and 29 years old in good health.

The J gene is TRBJ2-1, the V gene TRBV5-1, with a weak D call TRBD2 (6 bases). V lost 0 bases and J lost 7, with 14 bases in between. The CDR3 is made up of 15 amino acids. Germline-derived CDR1 and CDR2 are SGHRS and YFSETQ. The DNA for the CDR3 is TGCGCCAGCAGCTTGGAATGGCTAGCGCCGAATGAGCAGTTCTTC. Residues: CASSLEWLAPNEQFF.

J is TRBJ2-7 and V is TRBV2, with D perhaps TRBD1 (5 bases). CDR1 is SNHLY, CDR2 FYNNEI, per germline. There are 15 residues in the CDR3. V dropped 2 bases and J dropped 5 bases, with 16 bases sitting between them. The CDR3 sequence: CASSEQGRVIHEQYF. The CDR3 DNA sequence: TGTGCCAGCAGTGAACAGGGTCGTGTGATCCACGAGCAGTACTTC.

The CDR3 loop reads CSVTQGTTINYGYTF. The CDR3 DNA follows: TGCAGCGTTACACAGGGAACTACCATAAACTATGGCTACACCTTC. The chain couples TRBV29-1 to TRBJ1-2; a possible D gene is TRBD1 (6 bases). This CDR3 is 15 amino acids long. The V end was cut by 5 bases, the J end by 2 bases, with 18 bases between. Germline-derived CDR1 and CDR2 are SQVTM and ANQGSEA.

The V gene is TRBV30, the J gene TRBJ2-3; D gene uncertain. V dropped 2 bases and J dropped 2 bases, with 8 bases sitting between them. Germline CDR1 GTSNPN, CDR2 SVGIG (reference sequence). This CDR3 is built from 13 residues. CDR3 sequence reads: CAWSRTNTDTQYF. The DNA for the CDR3 is TGTGCCTGGAGTAGGACCAACACAGATACGCAGTATTTT.

This chain uses TRBV23-1 with TRBJ2-4; D remains ambiguous. Being an ORF, TRBV23-1 has a function that is uncertain. V lost 6 bases, J lost 10 bases, and 13 bases lay in between. The CDR3 consists of 12 residues. The DNA of the CDR3 is TGCGCCAGCAGGGAAACCCAGAGGATTCAGTACTTC. Translated: CASRETQRIQYF.

The genes are TRBV18 and TRBJ2-7; 7 nucleotides agree with TRBD1. The CDR3 totals 12 residues. The J segment lost 4 bases and the V segment lost 4 bases, leaving 1 base of the junction unmatched. The germline CDR1 and CDR2 sequences are KGHSH and LQKENI. CDR3 nucleotides: TGTGCCAGCTCACAGGACAGGTACGAGCAGTACTTC. Translation: CASSQDRYEQYF.

This chain uses TRBV27 with TRBJ2-1; TRBD1 matches 7 bases. The V segment lost 6 bases and the J segment 6 bases; nucleotides outside the gene matches: 11. Germline-derived CDR1 and CDR2 are MNHEY and SMNVEV (reference sequence). The CDR3 has 15 residues. DNA for the CDR3: TGTGCCAGCAGAAAACAGGGGCTTCTGGGCAATGAGCAGTTCTTC. It encodes CASRKQGLLGNEQFF.

This clone was seen a handful of times. Other DNA sequences in the same sample also yield this CDR3. The rearrangement uses TRBV5-1 and TRBJ2-5; D perhaps matches TRBD1 (5 bases). From germline, CDR1 is SGHRS and CDR2 YFSETQ. The CDR3 totals 11 residues. Trimming pared 4 bases from V and 5 bases from J, leaving 6 bases between. CDR3 amino acids: CASSPGETQYF. CDR3 coding DNA: TGCGCCAGCAGCCCAGGGGAGACCCAGTACTTC.

The chain carries TRBV5-1 and TRBJ2-4; 7 nucleotides align to TRBD1. V shed 0 bases, J shed 6 bases, and the junction held 3 bases outside the gene matches. Germline CDR1 SGHRS, CDR2 YFSETQ. This CDR3 is 14 amino acids long. The CDR3 DNA sequence: TGCGCCAGCAGCTTGGAAGGGGGCGGAAACATTCAGTACTTC. Encoded protein: CASSLEGGGNIQYF.

This chain connects TRBV19 to TRBJ1-5, with 11 bases aligning to TRBD1. The V gene's germline CDR1 is LNHDA and CDR2 SQIVND (reference sequence). With V trimmed by 5 bases and J by 6 bases, 3 bases remained unmatched. The CDR3 totals 14 residues. CDR3 in amino acids: CASSAGTGGQPQHF. CDR3 DNA: TGTGCCAGTAGTGCCGGGACAGGGGGTCAGCCCCAGCATTTT.

This clone was observed a single time. This sample includes further DNA sequences coding for the same CDR3. The chain uses TRBV5-1 and TRBJ2-7; D unresolved. V shed 2 bases and J shed 0 bases, with 6 bases lying between them. Germline V CDR1 and CDR2: SGHRS, YFSETQ. The CDR3 length is 13 residues. DNA of the CDR3: TGCGCCAGCAGCTTAACAAGCTCCTACGAGCAGTACTTC. Translated: CASSLTSSYEQYF.

A single count supports this clone. The chain is built from TRBV10-3 and TRBJ1-3; D not resolved. The CDR3 is 22 amino acids. Germline CDR1 and CDR2: ENHRY and SYGVKD. Trimming left V 4 bases short and J 0 bases short, with 31 bases between. CDR3 DNA sequence: TGTGCCATCAGTGGCCCTACCGACCGAACCGGAACCAAATTTTACTCTGGAAACACCATATATTTT. Translation gives CAISGPTDRTGTKFYSGNTIYF.

The J gene is TRBJ1-5, the V gene TRBV19, with 8 bases matching TRBD1. Germline trimming cut 3 bases from V and 3 bases from J; bases unmatched to any gene: 13. CDR1 LNHDA and CDR2 SQIVND come from the germline V gene (reference sequence). CDR3 length: 18 residues. This CDR3 reads CASSIFPTGTGHNQPQHF. DNA of the CDR3: TGTGCCAGTAGTATCTTTCCAACCGGGACAGGCCACAATCAGCCCCAGCATTTT.

J is TRBJ2-1 and V is TRBV7-9; D unresolved. In germline, CDR1 is SEHNR, CDR2 FQNEAQ (reference sequence). This CDR3 contains 13 residues. V lost 3 bases to trimming and J lost 7 bases, with 10 bases between them. CDR3 sequence (DNA): TGTGCCAGCAGCTTTGACTTTTGGAATGAGCAGTTCTTC. Protein sequence: CASSFDFWNEQFF.

The rearrangement joins TRBV10-2 to TRBJ2-7; D possibly corresponds to TRBD2 (6 bases). This CDR3 is built from 14 residues. Trimming took 5 bases from V and 6 from J, leaving 17 bases between them. Germline lookup yields CDR1 WSHSY and CDR2 SAAADI. CDR3 DNA: TGCGCCAGCAGTCCCGCCGGGGGTAGGGGCGAGCAGTACTTC. Translated: CASSPAGGRGEQYF.

The sample holds a few counts of this clone. The chain links TRBV9 to TRBJ1-6; the match to TRBD1 covers 9 bases. Germline V gives CDR1 SGDLS, CDR2 YYNGEE. The junction had 4 bases not matched to a gene; V was cut back by 0 bases and J by 9 bases. CDR3 size: 15 residues. CDR3 in amino acids: CASSVGGQGTSPLHF. The CDR3 region has the DNA TGTGCCAGCAGCGTAGGGGGACAGGGTACTTCACCCCTCCACTTT.

Points on this clone: Since a much larger clone is just one base distant, this may be a read error. The rearrangement joins TRBV7-8 to TRBJ2-7; D is unresolved. Per germline, CDR1 SGHVS and CDR2 FQNEAQ. The V gene lost 5 bases and the J gene lost 3 bases, with 5 bases spanning the gap. The CDR3 runs to 11 residues. The CDR3 DNA reads TGTGCCAGCAGCCTAAACTACGAGCAGTACTTC. It encodes CASSLNYEQYF.

This clone appeared a few times. This sample includes further DNA sequences coding for the same CDR3. The rearrangement links TRBV5-1 to TRBJ2-3; the D gene is possibly TRBD2 (6 bases). Per germline, CDR1 SGHRS and CDR2 YFSETQ. The CDR3 is 15 amino acids. The V end was cut by 3 bases, the J end by 2 bases, with 13 bases between. CDR3 loop: CASSSRSGYTDTQYF. CDR3 sequence (DNA): TGCGCCAGCAGCTCTCGTAGCGGCTACACAGATACGCAGTATTTT.

Of note for this clone: At one end the junction does not follow the germline gene, possibly because of a read error. The chain has TRBV7-7 and TRBJ2-1; 8 nucleotides agree with TRBD2. CDR3 length: 19 amino acids. Germline CDR1 reads SSHAT; CDR2 reads FNYEAQ (reference sequence). The CDR3 region is CASSPSGGREEDNINEQFF. The CDR3 bases are TGTGCTAGCAGCCCGTCCGGGGGGCGGGAGGAAGATAATATTAATGAGCAGTTCTTC.

The V call is TRBV12-5, the J call TRBJ2-1, with 8 bases fitting TRBD2. V gave up 7 bases and J gave up 4 bases; unmatched junction bases: 6. This CDR3 comprises 14 residues. Germline loops: CDR1 LGHNT, CDR2 FRNRAP. The CDR3, as DNA: TGTGCTAGTGCCCCGGGGGGGCTGTACAATGAGCAGTTCTTC. Translating it yields CASAPGGLYNEQFF.

Only a few counts were recorded for this clone. The genes are TRBV28 and TRBJ1-6; D call uncertain. The germline CDR1 and CDR2 sequences are MDHEN and SYDVKM. Trimming cost V 8 bases and J 19 bases, with 27 bases left between them. The CDR3 totals 14 residues. The DNA of the CDR3 is TGTGCCAGCGGCTCCCGGGGTGAACGAGCCCGGTTTCACTTT. Its protein product is CASGSRGERARFHF.

The chain couples TRBV25-1 to TRBJ2-7; TRBD1 agrees at 9 bases. Germline V gene sequence: CDR1 MGHDK, CDR2 SYGVNS. The CDR3 has 15 residues. The V gene end was trimmed by 10 bases and the J gene end by 6 bases; junction bases not matched to a gene: 16. The DNA of the CDR3 is TGTGCCACCCACACAGGGGGCCGAGGGGGAGGCGAGCAGTACTTC. Its protein product is CATHTGGRGGGEQYF.

V usage is TRBV5-6 and J usage is TRBJ2-6, with D uncertain. V shed 5 bases and J shed 0 bases, with 18 bases lying between them. The CDR3 spans 18 residues. CDR1 is SGHDT and CDR2 is YYEEEE in the germline V gene. The CDR3 region is CASRLFLGVGSGANVLTF. As DNA, the CDR3 is TGTGCCAGCAGGCTGTTTTTGGGTGTCGGCTCTGGGGCCAACGTCCTGACTTTC.

The chain combines TRBV29-1 with TRBJ1-4; D not certain. The CDR3 has 13 residues. Trimming took off 7 bases at V and 5 bases at J, with 14 bases between the two ends. Germline V CDR1 and CDR2: SQVTM, ANQGSEA. The DNA for the CDR3 is TGCAGCGCCCCGATGGAAGGGAATGAAAAACTGTTTTTT. It is translated as CSAPMEGNEKLFF.

In its sample, this clone was seen once. The rearrangement joins TRBV5-1 to TRBJ2-5, with D possibly being TRBD1 (7 bases). Germline loops: CDR1 SGHRS, CDR2 YFSETQ. V lost 4 bases to trimming and J lost 5 bases, with 12 bases between them. The CDR3 runs 13 residues. CDR3 coding DNA: TGCGCCAGCAGCGAACAGGGGAGGGAGACCCAGTACTTC. It encodes CASSEQGRETQYF.

The chain recombines TRBV18 with TRBJ2-5; 8 positions agree with TRBD1. This CDR3 contains 14 residues. Germline trimming cut 3 bases from V and 6 bases from J; bases unmatched to any gene: 6. Germline values: CDR1 KGHSH, CDR2 LQKENI. CDR3 nucleotide sequence: TGTGCCAGCTCACCCGAGACAGGGGACCAGACCCAGTACTTC. It yields the protein CASSPETGDQTQYF.